The sequence of this T cell receptor beta chain was determined in a study of fetal regulatory T cell absence and autoimmunity. Overall study: IPEX patients had exocrine pancreas autoimmunity without clinical diabetes. Findings and limits, study-wide: Pancreas and cord blood did not differ much in TRB family usage.

This clone was observed a handful of times. Its specificity is unknown. Profiled with immunoSEQ multiplex PCR; TCRdb holds only in-frame clones, not every one. The table shows 95,000 or so clones, with approximately 75% occurring only once. The CDR3 length is 14 residues. V was cut by 2 bases and J by 2 bases, with 8 bases left in between. The germline CDR1 and CDR2 sequences are LNHDA and SQIVND (reference sequence). Sequenced input: pancreas tissue. V and J are TRBV19 and TRBJ2-3, with a weak D call TRBD1 (6 bases). The TCR comes from a male donor with IPEX syndrome. The CDR3: CASSIQGHTDTQYF. CDR3 bases: TGTGCCAGTAGTATACAGGGGCACACAGATACGCAGTATTTT.